This T cell receptor (beta chain) emerged from a study of spatial heterogeneity in lung cancer. Turning to the study itself: Raw sequencing reads included, on average, more than ten appearances of each unique TCR and UMI combination.

The time point here: sample taken at primary tumor resection. Tumor, nontumor lung or frozen PBMC supplied whole RNA, sequenced without sorting. Every cDNA TCR molecule received its own unique molecular identifier. TCRdb reprocessed the 5' RACE reads with MiXCR, giving one entry per CDR3 protein. The table has about 15,000 distinct CDR3 sequences, roughly 6% seen once. Study-level results: Tracking of tumor mutation counts was seen in expanded intratumoral alpha and beta TCR counts.

This clonotype was recorded at least ten times. Its target is unknown. Within a library made for alpha chains, this beta chain is off target, and its count is uninformative. CDR3 length: 17 residues. CDR1 is MGHRA and CDR2 is YSYEKL in the germline V gene. Trimming took off 1 base at V and 0 bases at J, with 13 bases between the two ends. Source: lung tumor tissue, taken at surgery. The TCR comes from a male donor with early-stage non-small cell lung cancer. V is TRBV4-1 and J is TRBJ1-5; D is perhaps TRBD1 (6 bases). The CDR3, as DNA: TGCGCCAGCAGCCAAGGATCGGCAGGGGATAGCAATCAGCCCCAGCATTTT. It is translated as CASSQGSAGDSNQPQHF.